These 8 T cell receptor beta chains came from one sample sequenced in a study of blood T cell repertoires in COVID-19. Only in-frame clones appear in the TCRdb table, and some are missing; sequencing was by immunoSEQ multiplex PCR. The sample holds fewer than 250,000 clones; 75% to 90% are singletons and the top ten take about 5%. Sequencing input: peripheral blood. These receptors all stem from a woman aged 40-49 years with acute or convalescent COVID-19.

The DNA of the CDR3 is TGTGCCAGCAGCCCGGGCGGGGAGCTGTTTTTT. Amino acids: CASSPGGELFF. V and J are TRBV2 and TRBJ2-2, with D unresolved. Germline-derived CDR1 and CDR2 are SNHLY and FYNNEI. V lost 6 bases to trimming and J lost 7 bases, with 6 bases between them. The CDR3 consists of 11 residues.

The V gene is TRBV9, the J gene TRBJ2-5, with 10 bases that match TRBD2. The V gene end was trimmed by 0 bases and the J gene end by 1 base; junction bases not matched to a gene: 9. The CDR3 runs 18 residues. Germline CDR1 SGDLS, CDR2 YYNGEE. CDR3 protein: CASSVASTSGVLQETQYF. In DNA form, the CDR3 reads TGTGCCAGCAGCGTAGCTAGTACTAGCGGGGTTCTCCAAGAGACCCAGTACTTC.

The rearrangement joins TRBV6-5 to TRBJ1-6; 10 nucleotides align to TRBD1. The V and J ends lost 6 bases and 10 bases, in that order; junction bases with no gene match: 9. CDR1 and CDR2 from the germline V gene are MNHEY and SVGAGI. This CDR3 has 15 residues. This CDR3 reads CASRATGGLRSPLHF. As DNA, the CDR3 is TGTGCCAGCAGAGCGACAGGGGGCTTGAGGTCACCCCTCCACTTT.

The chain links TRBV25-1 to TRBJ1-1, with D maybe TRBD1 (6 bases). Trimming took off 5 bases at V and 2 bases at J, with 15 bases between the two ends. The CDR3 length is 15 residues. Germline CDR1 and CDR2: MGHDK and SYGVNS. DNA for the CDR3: TGTGCCAGCAGTCAACTGGGGGCGTCTAACACTGAAGCTTTCTTT. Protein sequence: CASSQLGASNTEAFF.

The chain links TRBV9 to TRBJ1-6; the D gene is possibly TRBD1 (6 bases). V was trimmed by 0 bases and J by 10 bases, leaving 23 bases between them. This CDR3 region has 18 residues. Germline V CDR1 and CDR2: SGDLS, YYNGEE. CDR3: CASSVGTPLGEGGSPLHF. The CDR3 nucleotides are TGTGCCAGCAGCGTAGGAACCCCATTAGGGGAGGGGGGGTCACCCCTCCACTTT. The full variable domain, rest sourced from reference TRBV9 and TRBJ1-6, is DSGVTQTPKHLITATGQRVTLRCSPRSGDLSVYWYQQSLDQGLQFLIQYYNGEERAKGNILERFSAQQFPDLHSELNLSSLELGDSALYFCASSVGTPLGEGGSPLHFGNGTRLTVT.

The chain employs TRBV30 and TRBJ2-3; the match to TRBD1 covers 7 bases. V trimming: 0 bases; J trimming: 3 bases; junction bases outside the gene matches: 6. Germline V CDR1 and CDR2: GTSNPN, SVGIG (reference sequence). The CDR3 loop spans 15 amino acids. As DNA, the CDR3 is TGTGCCTGGAGTGTAGGGCCCAGGGGGACAGATACGCAGTATTTT. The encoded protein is CAWSVGPRGTDTQYF.

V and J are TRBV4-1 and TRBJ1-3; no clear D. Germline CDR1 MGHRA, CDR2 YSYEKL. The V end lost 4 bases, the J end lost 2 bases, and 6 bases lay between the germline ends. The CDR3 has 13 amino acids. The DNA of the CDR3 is TGCGCCAGCAGCCCTATCCCTGGAAACACCATATATTTT. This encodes CASSPIPGNTIYF.

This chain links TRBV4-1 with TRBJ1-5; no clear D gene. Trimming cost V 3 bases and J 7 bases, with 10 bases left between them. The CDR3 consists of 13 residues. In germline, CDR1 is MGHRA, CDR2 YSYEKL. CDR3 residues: CASSHPAGQPQHF. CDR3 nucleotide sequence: TGCGCCAGCAGCCACCCGGCGGGCCAGCCCCAGCATTTT.